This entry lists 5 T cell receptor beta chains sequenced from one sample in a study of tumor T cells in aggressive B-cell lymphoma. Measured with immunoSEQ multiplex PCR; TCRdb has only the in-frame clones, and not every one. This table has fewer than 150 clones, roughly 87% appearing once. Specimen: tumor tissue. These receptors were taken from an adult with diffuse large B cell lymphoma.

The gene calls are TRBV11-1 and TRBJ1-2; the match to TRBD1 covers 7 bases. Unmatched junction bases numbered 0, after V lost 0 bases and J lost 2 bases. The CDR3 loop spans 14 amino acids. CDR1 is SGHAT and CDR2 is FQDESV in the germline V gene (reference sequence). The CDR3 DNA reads TGTGCCAGCAGCTTAGCGACAGGGAACTATGGCTACACCTTC. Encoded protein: CASSLATGNYGYTF.

CDR3 coding DNA: TGTGCCAGCAGCTTCACCCCCTCGGGAGCTTTCTTT. This codes for CASSFTPSGAFF. V usage is TRBV7-2 and J usage is TRBJ1-1; D not certain. Germline CDR1 reads SGHTA; CDR2 reads FQGNSA. The germline V and J ends were trimmed by 3 bases and 10 bases, with 12 bases remaining between them. CDR3 length equals 12 residues.

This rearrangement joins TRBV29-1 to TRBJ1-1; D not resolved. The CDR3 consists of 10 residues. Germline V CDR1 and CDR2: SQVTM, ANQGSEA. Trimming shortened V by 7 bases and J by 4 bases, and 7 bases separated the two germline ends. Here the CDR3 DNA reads TGCAGCGGCGGGATCACTGAAGCTTTCTTT. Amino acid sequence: CSGGITEAFF. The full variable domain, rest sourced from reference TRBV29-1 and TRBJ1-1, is SAVISQKPSRDICQRGTSLTIQCQVDSQVTMMFWYRQQPGQSLTLIATANQGSEATYESGFVIDKFPISRPNLTFSTLTVSNMSPEDSSIYLCSGGITEAFFGQGTRLTVV.

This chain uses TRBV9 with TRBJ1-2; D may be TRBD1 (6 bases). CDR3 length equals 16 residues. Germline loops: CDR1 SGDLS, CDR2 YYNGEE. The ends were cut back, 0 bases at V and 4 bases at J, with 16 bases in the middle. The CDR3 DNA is TGTGCCAGCAGCGTAGGTGAGGGGGGGAGATTCTATGGCTACACCTTC. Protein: CASSVGEGGRFYGYTF.

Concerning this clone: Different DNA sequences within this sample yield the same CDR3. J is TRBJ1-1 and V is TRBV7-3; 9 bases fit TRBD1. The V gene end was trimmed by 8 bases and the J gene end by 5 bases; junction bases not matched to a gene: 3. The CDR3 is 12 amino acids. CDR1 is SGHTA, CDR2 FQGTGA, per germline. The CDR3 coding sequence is TGTGCCAGCGGGACAGGGAGGACTGAAGCTTTCTTT. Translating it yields CASGTGRTEAFF.